What follows is one TCR beta chain and its context. Its matching antigen is unknown. Treatment in this sample: approximately nine-day PBMC culture with coronavirus spike peptide pools or control peptides (ViraFEST assay). The data stem from a study of vaccination and CD4 T cells after COVID-19. The assay that was used to sequence DNA from cultured CD4+ T cells was the Oncomine TCR Beta short-read assay. Each CDR3 protein gets one entry after TCRdb re-called the PCR reads with MiXCR. The repertoire holds 8,000 to 8,500 distinct CDR3 sequences, with approximately 52% as singletons. V trimming: 1 base; J trimming: 0 bases; junction bases outside the gene matches: 5. This CDR3 is built from 15 residues. The germline CDR1 and CDR2 sequences are DFQATT and SNEGSKA (reference sequence).

The chain is built from TRBV20-1 and TRBJ2-7; 8 bases match TRBD2. The specimen was CD4+ T cells from blood, cultured in vitro. The origin of this receptor is a human donor who had recovered from COVID-19. CDR3 in DNA: TGCAGTGCTAGAGTGCCAGCGGGAGCCTCCTACGAGCAGTACTTC. This gives the protein CSARVPAGASYEQYF.